Presented here are 21 T cell receptor beta chains from one specimen sequenced in a study of Ad26.COV2.S vaccination and SARS-CoV-2 variants (dated by TCRdb to about 2021). The receptor library was made with the immunoSEQ multiplex PCR assay. TCRdb limited this immuneACCESS table to in-frame rearrangements with V and J called. A share of clones is missing; checked studies link under half to unresolved V genes, and the rest is unexplained. The sample table contains about 680,000 clones; only one count was recorded for around 90% of them. The biggest ten clones account for over 1.3% of the sample. Sample treatment or condition, as interpreted from the label and publication: roughly 20 received Ad26.COV2.S at low or high dose, single or two shots; roughly five received placebo; per-sample allocation not given. For vaccine and placebo recipients, repertoires were sequenced using samples collected on day 63 after the first injection.

The sample here was peripheral blood, taken in a trial of Ad26.COV2.S vaccine versus placebo. The receptors derive from a person between 18 and 60 years old who received the Ad26.COV2.S COVID-19 vaccine or a placebo.

Remarks on this clone: The identical CDR3 is also encoded by other nucleotide sequences in the sample. The chain has TRBV9 and TRBJ1-5, with a weak D call TRBD1 (5 bases). This CDR3 has 14 amino acids. The ends were cut back, 0 bases at V and 2 bases at J, with 6 bases in the middle. Germline values: CDR1 SGDLS, CDR2 YYNGEE. As DNA, the CDR3 is TGTGCCAGCAGCGTAGGGGGGGGCAATCAGCCCCAGCATTTT. Protein product: CASSVGGGNQPQHF.

V gene TRBV15 combines with J gene TRBJ2-3; TRBD1 agrees at 9 bases. The CDR3 covers 20 residues. CDR1 LNHNV and CDR2 YYDKDF come from the germline V gene (reference sequence). Trimming cost V 1 base and J 1 base; bases outside gene matches: 15. CDR3 DNA sequence: TGTGCCACCAGCAGAGGCTGGGACAGGGCCAAAAAAGGCGGCACAGATACGCAGTATTTT. Amino acid sequence: CATSRGWDRAKKGGTDTQYF.

This chain joins TRBV7-2 and TRBJ2-1; 7 nucleotides match TRBD2. V was clipped by 6 bases and J by 7 bases; unmatched bases: 6. Germline assignment: CDR1 SGHTA and CDR2 FQGNSA. The CDR3 contains 13 residues. Here the CDR3 reads CASSQGLVNEQFF. The CDR3 region has the DNA TGTGCCAGCAGTCAAGGACTAGTGAATGAGCAGTTCTTC. The full variable domain, rest sourced from reference TRBV7-2 and TRBJ2-1, is GAGVSQSPSNKVTEKGKDVELRCDPISGHTALYWYRQSLGQGLEFLIYFQGNSAPDKSGLPSDRFSAERTGGSVSTLTIQRTQQEDSAVYLCASSQGLVNEQFFGPGTRLTVL.

This chain connects TRBV15 to TRBJ2-1; TRBD2 matches at 10 bases. The germline CDR1 and CDR2 sequences are LNHNV and YYDKDF (reference sequence). The CDR3 loop spans 17 amino acids. Trimming cost V 0 bases and J 5 bases; bases outside gene matches: 7. CDR3 loop: CATSRDRSGRADNEQFF. CDR3 coding DNA: TGTGCCACCAGCAGAGATAGGAGCGGGAGGGCCGACAATGAGCAGTTCTTC.

CDR3 amino acids: CASSLGTPSTDTQYF. CDR3 coding DNA: TGTGCCAGCAGCTTAGGGACACCTAGCACAGATACGCAGTATTTT. The gene calls are TRBV7-6 and TRBJ2-3, with D possibly matching TRBD1 (5 bases). The length of the CDR3 is 15 residues. V was trimmed by 1 base and J by 0 bases, leaving 8 bases between them. The germline gives CDR1 SGHVS, CDR2 FNYEAQ.

CDR3 nucleotides: TGTGCCAGCAGCCTAGGGGGCGCGGACTATGGCTACACCTTC. Its protein is CASSLGGADYGYTF. The J gene is TRBJ1-2, the V gene TRBV3-1 (or the pseudogene TRBV3-2), with TRBD1 matching 7 bases. CDR3 length: 14 residues. The J segment lost 3 bases and the V segment lost 4 bases, leaving 5 bases of the junction unmatched. Germline V gene lookup returns CDR1 LGHDT and CDR2 YNNKEL (reference sequence).

The chain joins TRBV15 to TRBJ2-7, with 8 positions matching TRBD1. In germline, CDR1 is LNHNV, CDR2 YYDKDF (reference sequence). V was clipped by 4 bases and J by 3 bases; unmatched bases: 8. The CDR3 totals 15 residues. CDR3 amino acids: CATSKPGQGGYEQYF. DNA for the CDR3: TGTGCCACCAGCAAACCCGGACAGGGAGGCTACGAGCAGTACTTC. Full variable domain (rest looked up from reference TRBV15 and TRBJ2-7): DAMVIQNPRYQVTQFGKPVTLSCSQTLNHNVMYWYQQKSSQAPKLLFHYYDKDFNNEADTPDNFQSRRPNTSFCFLDIRSPGLGDTAMYLCATSKPGQGGYEQYFGPGTRLTVT.

This clone was observed a handful of times. The V gene is TRBV7-9, the J gene TRBJ1-2; 9 bases are shared with TRBD1. Germline V gene sequence: CDR1 SEHNR, CDR2 FQNEAQ (reference sequence). There are 13 residues in the CDR3. With V trimmed by 4 bases and J by 6 bases, 3 bases remained unmatched. CDR3 nucleotide sequence: TGTGCCAGCAGCTCCGGGACAGGGCATGGCTACACCTTC. It encodes CASSSGTGHGYTF.

This clone has a handful of counts. The CDR3 DNA follows: TGTGCCAGCAGCTTGGCGAGTCAGAGCTCCTATAATTCACCCCTCCACTTT. Translation gives CASSLASQSSYNSPLHF. The chain couples TRBV5-4 to TRBJ1-6; D is undetermined. This CDR3 region has 17 residues. The V end lost 0 bases, the J end lost 0 bases, and 10 bases lay between the germline ends. CDR1 and CDR2 from the germline V gene are SGHNT and YYREEE (reference sequence).

The chain couples TRBV21-1 to TRBJ1-5. TRBV21-1 is reported as a pseudogene. The CDR3 runs to 15 residues. The CDR3 coding sequence is TGTGCCAGCAGCGCTGGACTGAGGAGCAATCAGCCCCAGCATTTT. Protein product: CASSAGLRSNQPQHF.

This clone was counted once. The chain joins TRBV24-1 to TRBJ2-5; TRBD1 aligns across 8 bases. Per the germline V gene, CDR1 is KGHDR and CDR2 is SFDVKD. V lost 4 bases, J lost 5 bases, and 5 bases stayed unmatched. This CDR3 contains 14 residues. CDR3 in DNA: TGTGCCACCAGTGAGGACAGGGTTGATGAGACCCAGTACTTC. This codes for CATSEDRVDETQYF.

CDR3: CASSPQGFAYNEQFF. The CDR3 DNA sequence: TGTGCCAGCTCACCACAGGGTTTCGCCTACAATGAGCAGTTCTTC. The V gene is TRBV18, the J gene TRBJ2-1; D is unclear. From germline, CDR1 is KGHSH and CDR2 LQKENI. The length of the CDR3 is 15 residues. Trimming removed 1 base from V and 2 bases from J, with 9 bases in between. Combining the CDR3 with reference TRBV18 and TRBJ2-1 gives the whole variable domain NAGVMQNPRHLVRRRGQEARLRCSPMKGHSHVYWYRQLPEEGLKFMVYLQKENIIDESGMPKERFSAEFPKEGPSILRIQQVVRGDSAAYFCASSPQGFAYNEQFFGPGTRLTVL.

This clone turned up a few times. The rearrangement uses TRBV21-1 and TRBJ1-3; TRBD1, the table's D call, lacks a check against the DNA. TRBV21-1 is classified as a pseudogene. The CDR3 totals 15 residues. The CDR3 spells CASSRTASSGNTIYF. CDR3 DNA sequence: TGTGCCAGCAGCAGGACAGCCTCCTCTGGAAACACCATATATTTT.

V usage is TRBV24-1 and J usage is TRBJ2-3; 8 bases align to TRBD2. Per the germline V gene, CDR1 is KGHDR and CDR2 is SFDVKD. Trimming cost V 6 bases and J 1 base; bases outside gene matches: 2. This CDR3 comprises 14 residues. The CDR3 DNA reads as TGTGCCACCAGTAGAGCGGGGGGCACAGATACGCAGTATTTT. Its translation is CATSRAGGTDTQYF.

The chain carries TRBV9 and TRBJ1-2; D remains unclear. Germline loops: CDR1 SGDLS, CDR2 YYNGEE. The CDR3 is 15 residues long. The ends were cut back, 2 bases at V and 6 bases at J, with 17 bases in the middle. CDR3 amino acids: CASSVESVPGDGYTF. In nucleotides, the CDR3 is TGTGCCAGCAGCGTCGAGTCCGTCCCTGGGGATGGCTACACCTTC.

This rearrangement joins TRBV5-4 to TRBJ2-5; 13 positions match TRBD2. Germline V gives CDR1 SGHNT, CDR2 YYREEE (reference sequence). The CDR3 covers 17 residues. The junction had 7 bases not matched to a gene; V was cut back by 0 bases and J by 5 bases. The CDR3 DNA sequence: TGTGCCAGCAGCTTGGGGGGACTAGCGGGATCAGGGGAGACCCAGTACTTC. It is translated as CASSLGGLAGSGETQYF.

The rearrangement uses TRBV13 and TRBJ1-2, with D perhaps matching TRBD1 (5 bases). V lost 3 bases, J lost 12 bases, and 8 bases lay in between. This CDR3 is built from 10 residues. From germline, CDR1 is PRHDT and CDR2 FYEKMQ (reference sequence). DNA for the CDR3: TGTGCCAGCAGCTTGGGGGGAAACACCTTC. Its protein product is CASSLGGNTF.

The chain recombines TRBV27 with TRBJ2-1, with TRBD2 matching 7 bases. The ends lost 10 bases at V and 3 bases at J; junction bases unmatched: 12. Germline CDR1 reads MNHEY; CDR2 reads SMNVEV (reference sequence). The CDR3 has 15 residues. The CDR3 region has the DNA TGTGCCACCCGGTGGGCTAGCGGAGTCTACAATGAGCAGTTCTTC. This codes for CATRWASGVYNEQFF.

The rearrangement links TRBV3-1 (or the pseudogene TRBV3-2) to TRBJ2-5, with TRBD2 matching over 8 bases. Germline V gives CDR1 LGHDT, CDR2 YNNKEL (reference sequence). V trimming: 4 bases; J trimming: 2 bases; junction bases outside the gene matches: 9. CDR3 length: 16 residues. The CDR3 loop reads CASSPLGAGAQETQYF. CDR3 coding DNA: TGTGCCAGCAGCCCCCTTGGAGCGGGGGCACAAGAGACCCAGTACTTC.

The V gene is TRBV2, the J gene TRBJ2-7; the D gene is possibly TRBD2 (6 bases). The CDR3 runs 11 residues. Germline loops: CDR1 SNHLY, CDR2 FYNNEI. The germline V and J ends were trimmed by 7 bases and 5 bases, with 9 bases remaining between them. CDR3 sequence: CASIGGHEQYF. The DNA of the CDR3 is TGTGCCAGCATCGGGGGACACGAGCAGTACTTC.

CDR3 region: CASSPGLYSYEQYF. Here the CDR3 DNA reads TGTGCCAGTAGTCCGGGACTCTATTCCTACGAGCAGTACTTC. The chain combines TRBV19 with TRBJ2-7; weak D call: TRBD2 (6 bases). Trimming removed 5 bases from V and 1 base from J, with 12 bases in between. The CDR3 spans 14 residues. Germline CDR1 and CDR2: LNHDA and SQIVND (reference sequence).